This entry lists 30 T cell receptor beta chains sequenced from one sample in a study of cytotoxic CD8 clonotypes in ibrutinib-treated CLL. Method: immunoSEQ multiplex PCR; TCRdb's copy keeps in-frame clones and lacks some. This sample has 270,000 or so clones, with approximately 76% found just once. This specimen was PBMCs, taken at disease progression, from a patient treated with ibrutinib. All receptors come from a human donor with chronic lymphocytic leukemia.

The gene calls are TRBV20-1 and TRBJ1-1; the match to TRBD1 covers 7 bases. V trimming: 6 bases; J trimming: 8 bases; junction bases outside the gene matches: 6. This CDR3 has 11 residues. CDR1 and CDR2 (germline): DFQATT, SNEGSKA (reference sequence). The CDR3 region has the DNA TGCAGTGCAACCGGGACAGCAGAAGCTTTCTTT. Protein product: CSATGTAEAFF.

This clone was observed once. The chain couples TRBV9 to TRBJ2-1, with D perhaps matching TRBD1 (6 bases). V dropped 3 bases and J dropped 8 bases, with 15 bases sitting between them. The CDR3 contains 14 residues. The germline V gene encodes CDR1 SGDLS and CDR2 YYNGEE. The CDR3: CASSARTGHDEQFF. The CDR3 DNA reads TGTGCCAGCAGCGCCCGTACAGGGCACGATGAGCAGTTCTTC.

J is TRBJ1-2 and V is TRBV9, with D perhaps matching TRBD1 (5 bases). Germline CDR1 reads SGDLS; CDR2 reads YYNGEE. V lost 2 bases, J lost 5 bases, and 16 bases lay in between. This CDR3 has 15 residues. CDR3 protein: CASSVGDGAGYGYTF. CDR3 sequence (DNA): TGTGCCAGCAGCGTTGGGGACGGTGCGGGTTATGGCTACACCTTC.

J is TRBJ2-1 and V is TRBV9; 7 nucleotides match TRBD2. Trimming at V came to 7 bases and at J to 0 bases, leaving 7 bases not matched to a gene. There are 15 residues in the CDR3. From germline, CDR1 is SGDLS and CDR2 YYNGEE. CDR3 bases: TGTGCCAGCTCCCGAAGCGGGGCCTCCTACAATGAGCAGTTCTTC. Translated: CASSRSGASYNEQFF.

This chain joins TRBV19 and TRBJ2-7; 8 bases map to TRBD1. The CDR3 runs 13 residues. Trimming took 3 bases from V and 12 from J; bases not matched to a gene: 10. Germline CDR1 and CDR2: LNHDA and SQIVND (reference sequence). The CDR3 loop is CASSMGRTGRLYF. The CDR3 DNA is TGTGCCAGTAGTATGGGACGGACAGGGCGGTTGTACTTC.

Turning to this clone: At one boundary the junction diverges from the germline segment, which might be a read error. This rearrangement joins TRBV15 to TRBJ2-7; D unclear. Germline CDR1 LNHNV, CDR2 YYDKDF (reference sequence). The CDR3 length is 9 residues. The chain's CDR3 is CATSANLAF. In DNA form, the CDR3 reads TGTGCCACCAGCGCGAATCTCGCCTTC.

J is TRBJ2-7 and V is TRBV18; 9 bases fit TRBD1. With 4 bases clipped from V and 3 bases from J, the junction kept 10 bases outside the gene matches. Germline values: CDR1 KGHSH, CDR2 LQKENI. This CDR3 comprises 16 residues. The CDR3 loop reads CASSLTIAGQGYEQYF. CDR3 nucleotide sequence: TGTGCCAGCTCACTAACCATCGCGGGACAGGGCTACGAGCAGTACTTC.

J is TRBJ2-7 and V is TRBV7-9; 7 positions match TRBD1. The CDR3 loop spans 12 amino acids. After removal of 5 bases from V and 6 bases from J, the junction contained 4 bases not matched to a gene. Per the germline V gene, CDR1 is SEHNR and CDR2 is FQNEAQ (reference sequence). The CDR3 sequence is CASSTTGSEQYF. In nucleotides, the CDR3 is TGTGCCAGCAGCACGACAGGGTCCGAGCAGTACTTC. The full variable domain, with the rest looked up from reference TRBV7-9 and TRBJ2-7, is DTGVSQNPRHKITKRGQNVTFRCDPISEHNRLYWYRQTLGQGPEFLTYFQNEAQLEKSRLLSDRFSAERPKGSFSTLEIQRTEQGDSAMYLCASSTTGSEQYFGPGTRLTVT.

J is TRBJ1-1 and V is TRBV20-1, with a possible D match to TRBD1 (6 bases). Trimming took off 5 bases at V and 11 bases at J, with 15 bases between the two ends. Germline V gene data show CDR1 as DFQATT and CDR2 as SNEGSKA (reference sequence). The CDR3 loop spans 11 amino acids. CDR3 region: CSAGTGNLAFF. DNA of the CDR3: TGCAGTGCTGGAACAGGGAACTTGGCTTTCTTT.

This rearrangement joins TRBV28 to TRBJ2-7, with 7 bases aligning to TRBD2. Trimming removed 5 bases from V and 4 bases from J; junction bases left unmatched: 11. The germline CDR1 and CDR2 sequences are MDHEN and SYDVKM. The CDR3 is 15 residues long. In DNA form, the CDR3 reads TGTGCCAGCAGTCCGTCGGACTGGCGGGGGTACGAGCAGTACTTC. This codes for CASSPSDWRGYEQYF.

The chain carries TRBV4-3 and TRBJ2-1, with TRBD2 matching 9 bases. CDR1 LGHNA and CDR2 YSLEER come from the germline V gene. The CDR3 consists of 15 residues. With V trimmed by 1 base and J by 5 bases, 3 bases remained unmatched. Here the CDR3 DNA reads TGCGCCAGCAGCCAAGGCCTAGCGGGAAACAATGAGCAGTTCTTC. Encoded protein: CASSQGLAGNNEQFF.

The chain joins TRBV5-6 to TRBJ1-5, with D possibly TRBD1 on 6 matching bases. Germline CDR1 and CDR2: SGHDT and YYEEEE. The CDR3 extends over 14 amino acids. V lost 5 bases and J 4 bases, leaving 13 bases between the germline ends. CDR3 coding DNA: TGTGCCAGCAGTATACAGGGTTGGAATCAGCCCCAGCATTTT. Translated, it gives CASSIQGWNQPQHF.

The chain employs TRBV10-3 and TRBJ1-2, with D possibly being TRBD1 (5 bases). Trimming left V 6 bases short and J 2 bases short, with 13 bases between. The CDR3 consists of 14 residues. Germline V gives CDR1 ENHRY, CDR2 SYGVKD. The CDR3 loop is CAIRGPGRNYGYTF. In DNA, the CDR3 is TGTGCCATCAGGGGGCCGGGAAGAAACTATGGCTACACCTTC.

This clone occurred once. The chain couples TRBV15 to TRBJ2-7; D not certain. Germline V lookup: CDR1 LNHNV, CDR2 YYDKDF (reference sequence). The V gene lost 1 base and the J gene lost 2 bases, with 6 bases spanning the gap. The CDR3 loop spans 13 amino acids. The CDR3 DNA reads TGTGCCACCAGCAGAGTTGGCGCCTACGAGCAGTACTTC. Encoded protein: CATSRVGAYEQYF.

Turning to this clone: The sample contains more than one DNA sequence encoding this CDR3. This sequence joins TRBV18 and TRBJ2-7; D gene uncertain. Between the trimmed V and J ends, which lost 0 bases and 0 bases, there was a span of 3 bases. The germline CDR1 and CDR2 sequences are KGHSH and LQKENI. This CDR3 is 13 amino acids long. For the CDR3, the DNA is TGTGCCAGCTCACCACCCAACTCCTACGAGCAGTACTTC. Translating it yields CASSPPNSYEQYF.

The V and J genes are TRBV4-1 and TRBJ1-2; 8 bases align to TRBD1. This CDR3 spans 16 amino acids. Per germline, CDR1 MGHRA and CDR2 YSYEKL. Trimming at V came to 1 base and at J to 4 bases, leaving 8 bases not matched to a gene. The CDR3 spells CASSQVPGQGFYGYTF. The CDR3 bases are TGCGCCAGCAGCCAAGTTCCCGGACAGGGCTTCTATGGCTACACCTTC.

The rearrangement links TRBV4-1 to TRBJ2-5, with D tentatively TRBD2 (5 bases). The CDR3 loop spans 15 amino acids. The germline V gene encodes CDR1 MGHRA and CDR2 YSYEKL. V was trimmed by 0 bases and J by 5 bases, leaving 13 bases between them. In DNA form, the CDR3 reads TGCGCCAGCAGCCAAGATCGAGGGCGAGGGGAGACCCAGTACTTC. Amino acids: CASSQDRGRGETQYF.

The chain recombines TRBV5-1 with TRBJ2-7; 7 nucleotides match TRBD1. Germline values: CDR1 SGHRS, CDR2 YFSETQ. The V and J ends lost 0 bases and 3 bases, in that order; junction bases with no gene match: 3. CDR3 length: 14 amino acids. This chain's CDR3 is CASSLETGRYEQYF. CDR3 DNA: TGCGCCAGCAGCTTGGAGACAGGGCGCTACGAGCAGTACTTC.

This clone has a handful of counts. This sequence joins TRBV7-8 and TRBJ1-3; tentative D call: TRBD1 (5 bases). CDR1 is SGHVS, CDR2 FQNEAQ, per germline. The CDR3 is made up of 13 amino acids. V shed 5 bases and J shed 7 bases, with 12 bases lying between them. CDR3 in DNA: TGTGCCAGCAGCCACCGCGGGGCGAACACCATATATTTT. Translation gives CASSHRGANTIYF. Together with reference TRBV7-8 and TRBJ1-3, the CDR3 gives the full variable domain: GAGVSQSPRYKVAKRGQDVALRCDPISGHVSLFWYQQALGQGPEFLTYFQNEAQLDKSGLPSDRFFAERPEGSVSTLKIQRTQQEDSAVYLCASSHRGANTIYFGEGSWLTVV.

This clone was found a few times. The CDR3 coding sequence is TGCGCCAGCAGCTTTATGGGAAACACTGAAGCTTTCTTT. It is translated as CASSFMGNTEAFF. The J gene is TRBJ1-1, the V gene TRBV5-1; D not certain. Germline V gene sequence: CDR1 SGHRS, CDR2 YFSETQ. The CDR3 is 13 amino acids. The V end was cut by 2 bases, the J end by 2 bases, with 7 bases between.

The sample holds one count of this clone. The chain employs TRBV5-1 and TRBJ2-3; D may be TRBD2 (5 bases). V shed 2 bases and J shed 4 bases, with 14 bases lying between them. The V gene's germline CDR1 is SGHRS and CDR2 YFSETQ. CDR3 length equals 15 residues. Here the CDR3 reads CASSLRTPGADTQYF. For the CDR3, the DNA is TGCGCCAGCAGCTTAAGGACCCCCGGGGCAGATACGCAGTATTTT.

V gene TRBV5-1 combines with J gene TRBJ1-4; 7 bases map to TRBD1. The trim removed 4 bases at V and 4 bases at J, leaving 1 base unmatched. The CDR3 is made up of 13 amino acids. From germline, CDR1 is SGHRS and CDR2 YFSETQ. The CDR3 protein is CASSRDSNEKLFF. As DNA, the CDR3 is TGCGCCAGCAGCCGGGACAGTAATGAAAAACTGTTTTTT.

A note on this clone: Other DNA sequences of this sample code for an identical CDR3. This chain uses TRBV18 with TRBJ1-4; D remains ambiguous. Germline V CDR1 and CDR2: KGHSH, LQKENI. V lost 2 bases, J lost 5 bases, and 6 bases lay in between. This CDR3 is 13 amino acids long. The CDR3 here is CASSPGLNEKLFF. The CDR3 coding sequence is TGTGCCAGCTCACCAGGCCTAAATGAAAAACTGTTTTTT. Looking up the rest from reference TRBV18 and TRBJ1-4 gives the full variable domain: NAGVMQNPRHLVRRRGQEARLRCSPMKGHSHVYWYRQLPEEGLKFMVYLQKENIIDESGMPKERFSAEFPKEGPSILRIQQVVRGDSAAYFCASSPGLNEKLFFGSGTQLSVL.

This clone was detected only a few times. V usage is TRBV4-1 and J usage is TRBJ2-7, with no clear D. The V and J ends lost 4 bases and 11 bases respectively, with 27 bases between them. CDR1 and CDR2 (germline): MGHRA, YSYEKL. The length of the CDR3 is 16 residues. The CDR3 sequence is CASSLEDGVPLREEYF. The CDR3 nucleotides read TGCGCCAGCAGCCTTGAGGATGGGGTGCCCTTACGAGAGGAGTACTTC.

This rearrangement joins TRBV6-5 to TRBJ1-6; 8 bases line up with TRBD1. CDR1 is MNHEY, CDR2 SVGAGI, per germline. J gave up 6 bases and V 2 bases, and 3 bases lay outside the gene matches. CDR3 length: 15 amino acids. The CDR3 spells CASSYGDRSNSPLHF. CDR3 DNA: TGTGCCAGCAGTTACGGGGACAGGAGTAATTCACCCCTCCACTTT.

V usage is TRBV7-6 and J usage is TRBJ1-5; D not resolved. The CDR3 length is 15 residues. Germline-derived CDR1 and CDR2 are SGHVS and FNYEAQ. Trimming took off 1 base at V and 1 base at J, with 8 bases between the two ends. CDR3 bases: TGTGCCAGCAGCTTAGAGGCTTCAAGCAATCAGCCCCAGCATTTT. Translation: CASSLEASSNQPQHF.

J is TRBJ2-7 and V is TRBV23-1, with D perhaps TRBD1 (6 bases). TRBV23-1 is an open reading frame, and its role is uncertain. There are 18 residues in the CDR3. Deletions cut 0 bases from V and 0 bases from J, with 18 bases between. The CDR3 DNA is TGCGCCAGCAGTCAATCACCACCCTTCGGGACAACCTCCTACGAGCAGTACTTC. Amino acid sequence: CASSQSPPFGTTSYEQYF.

The V call is TRBV10-3, the J call TRBJ2-1, with 7 bases matching TRBD2. Germline lookup yields CDR1 ENHRY and CDR2 SYGVKD. V lost 2 bases to trimming and J lost 9 bases; unmatched junction nucleotides: 10. The CDR3 is made up of 15 amino acids. Written as DNA, the CDR3 is TGTGCCATCAGTGAGGAGCGGAGCGGGGTGAGTGAGCAGTTCTTC. It yields the protein CAISEERSGVSEQFF.

The chain links TRBV4-1 to TRBJ1-6; no firm D call. The germline CDR1 and CDR2 sequences are MGHRA and YSYEKL. V was shortened by 0 bases and J by 1 base, with 10 bases between the two germline ends. The CDR3 is made up of 17 amino acids. CDR3 in DNA: TGCGCCAGCAGCCAAGATCCCAGGTCGTCCTATAATTCACCCCTCCACTTT. Amino acids: CASSQDPRSSYNSPLHF.

The gene calls are TRBV27 and TRBJ2-7; 10 nucleotides agree with TRBD2. V was pared by 1 base and J by 6 bases, with 6 bases of the junction left unmatched. There are 15 residues in the CDR3. Germline-derived CDR1 and CDR2 are MNHEY and SMNVEV (reference sequence). The CDR3 DNA is TGTGCCAGCAGTTTATGGCTAGCGGGAGCTGCCGAGCAGTACTTC. It encodes CASSLWLAGAAEQYF.